These 27 T cell receptor beta chains were all obtained from the same sample, sequenced in a study of T cells after yellow fever vaccination. TCRdb used MiXCR to reprocess the 5' RACE reads, holding one entry per CDR3 protein. This sample has about 130,000 distinct CDR3 sequences, with about 8.8% found just once. Sequenced material: CD8+ T cells sorted from PBMCs, taken on the day of the yellow fever booster vaccination. The receptors here all came from a man aged 18 to 30 who received the YFV17D yellow fever vaccine.

Judged by abundance, this clonotype is large. This sequence joins TRBV6-4 and TRBJ2-6; 8 bases match TRBD1. The CDR3 runs 16 residues. J was trimmed by 2 bases and V by 0 bases; bases with no gene match: 0. CDR1 MRHNA and CDR2 SNTAGT come from the germline V gene. CDR3 protein: CASSDSTGAGANVLTF. The CDR3 nucleotides are TGTGCCAGCAGTGACTCGACAGGGGCTGGGGCCAACGTCCTGACTTTC.

The chain couples TRBV6-6 to TRBJ1-5; D gene unclear. Between the trimmed V and J ends, which lost 7 bases and 0 bases, there was a span of 13 bases. Germline V gene lookup returns CDR1 MNHNY and CDR2 SVGAGI (reference sequence). There are 15 residues in the CDR3. Written as DNA, the CDR3 is TGTGCCAGCACTCCCCCCGGATATAGCAATCAGCCCCAGCATTTT. Translation: CASTPPGYSNQPQHF.

There are many counts of this clonotype. This sequence joins TRBV4-1 and TRBJ1-1, with no clear D. The CDR3 has 13 amino acids. Per germline, CDR1 MGHRA and CDR2 YSYEKL. Between the trimmed V and J ends, which lost 4 bases and 5 bases, there was a span of 11 bases. The CDR3 protein is CASSRPTGTEAFF. CDR3 sequence (DNA): TGCGCCAGCAGCCGTCCGACGGGGACTGAAGCTTTCTTT.

Only a few counts were recorded for this clonotype. V usage is TRBV24-1 and J usage is TRBJ1-1, with D possibly TRBD1 on 6 matching bases. Germline-derived CDR1 and CDR2 are KGHDR and SFDVKD. The CDR3 runs 16 residues. The ends were cut back, 4 bases at V and 2 bases at J, with 16 bases in the middle. CDR3 protein: CATSDTGGGPNTEAFF. The CDR3 nucleotides are TGTGCCACCAGTGACACTGGGGGGGGGCCCAACACTGAAGCTTTCTTT.

The chain carries TRBV15 and TRBJ2-1; D is perhaps TRBD1 (5 bases). V lost 1 base to trimming and J lost 2 bases, with 9 bases between them. The CDR3 spans 15 residues. From germline, CDR1 is LNHNV and CDR2 YYDKDF (reference sequence). The CDR3 is CATSRVLTAYNEQFF. The CDR3 DNA follows: TGTGCCACCAGCAGAGTGCTGACAGCCTACAATGAGCAGTTCTTC.

The chain links TRBV28 to TRBJ2-3; TRBD1 might be the D (5 bases). Germline V gene lookup returns CDR1 MDHEN and CDR2 SYDVKM. The V gene lost 0 bases and the J gene lost 2 bases, with 15 bases spanning the gap. The CDR3 consists of 17 residues. CDR3 sequence reads: CASSLWGSGIHTDTQYF. The CDR3 bases are TGTGCCAGCAGTTTATGGGGATCAGGGATTCACACAGATACGCAGTATTTT.

Ten or more counts support this clonotype. The chain recombines TRBV7-3 with TRBJ1-2; 10 nucleotides match TRBD1. Germline V gene sequence: CDR1 SGHTA, CDR2 FQGTGA. This CDR3 comprises 13 residues. J lost 6 bases, V lost 4 bases, and 2 bases had no gene match. In DNA form, the CDR3 reads TGTGCCAGCAGCTGGGGGACAGGGGATGGCTACACCTTC. Translating it yields CASSWGTGDGYTF.

To note about this clonotype: This is likely a read error, given that the CDR3 carries no conserved phenylalanine or tryptophan at its end. Because the CDR3's place on the DNA is in doubt, the DNA is left out and the CDR3 is given as listed by TCRdb. This chain connects TRBV24-1 to TRBJ1-1. Both ends counted, the CDR3 spans 10 residues. CDR1 and CDR2 (germline): KGHDR, SFDVKD. CDR3 in amino acids: CATSDLHKNI.

The chain recombines TRBV5-1 with TRBJ1-5; D perhaps matches TRBD1 (5 bases). Germline loops: CDR1 SGHRS, CDR2 YFSETQ. This CDR3 has 15 amino acids. Trimming cost V 1 base and J 3 bases, with 11 bases left between them. CDR3 bases: TGCGCCAGCAGCTTGTCTGGGGGATTCAATCAGCCCCAGCATTTT. Its translation: CASSLSGGFNQPQHF. Combining the CDR3 with reference TRBV5-1 and TRBJ1-5 gives the whole variable domain KAGVTQTPRYLIKTRGQQVTLSCSPISGHRSVSWYQQTPGQGLQFLFEYFSETQRNKGNFPGRFSGRQFSNSRSEMNVSTLELGDSALYLCASSLSGGFNQPQHFGDGTRLSIL.

This chain connects TRBV20-1 to TRBJ2-7; tentative D call: TRBD1 (6 bases). This CDR3 has 14 amino acids. Germline V gives CDR1 DFQATT, CDR2 SNEGSKA (reference sequence). Deletions cut 0 bases from V and 0 bases from J, with 9 bases between. The chain's CDR3 is CSARDGGSSYEQYV. CDR3 DNA sequence: TGCAGTGCTAGAGATGGGGGCAGCTCCTACGAGCAGTACGTC.

The chain has TRBV4-1 and TRBJ2-3, with 9 positions matching TRBD2. CDR3 length equals 14 residues. Germline V lookup: CDR1 MGHRA, CDR2 YSYEKL. V trimming: 4 bases; J trimming: 9 bases; junction bases outside the gene matches: 8. The CDR3, as DNA: TGCGCCAGCAGCCTCGGCGGGGGGGGAACGACGCAGTATTTT. It specifies CASSLGGGGTTQYF.

This chain joins TRBV9 and TRBJ2-3, with 9 positions matching TRBD2. The V and J ends lost 4 bases and 4 bases, in that order; junction bases with no gene match: 4. This CDR3 spans 14 amino acids. Per the germline V gene, CDR1 is SGDLS and CDR2 is YYNGEE. This CDR3 reads CASSYSGGADTQYF. CDR3 coding DNA: TGTGCCAGCAGCTATAGCGGGGGCGCAGATACGCAGTATTTT. Variable domain in full (rest from reference TRBV9 and TRBJ2-3): DSGVTQTPKHLITATGQRVTLRCSPRSGDLSVYWYQQSLDQGLQFLIQYYNGEERAKGNILERFSAQQFPDLHSELNLSSLELGDSALYFCASSYSGGADTQYFGPGTRLTVL.

This chain connects TRBV7-6 to TRBJ1-4; no reliable D call. Trimming shortened V by 1 base and J by 0 bases, and 12 bases separated the two germline ends. The germline V gene encodes CDR1 SGHVS and CDR2 FNYEAQ. The CDR3 loop spans 17 amino acids. CDR3 nucleotide sequence: TGTGCCAGCAGCTTAGAAACCAGGATGACAACTAATGAAAAACTGTTTTTT. Encoded protein: CASSLETRMTTNEKLFF.

The V call is TRBV20-1, the J call TRBJ2-1, with D unresolved. The germline CDR1 and CDR2 sequences are DFQATT and SNEGSKA (reference sequence). With 0 bases removed from V and 8 bases from J, the gap between germline ends came to 11 bases. This CDR3 has 13 amino acids. CDR3 coding DNA: TGCAGTGCTAGAGATAGGCTCGACCATGAGCAGTTCTTC. It is translated as CSARDRLDHEQFF.

This clonotype was observed a few times. CDR3 sequence: CSARPLTELYEQYF. The CDR3 DNA is TGCAGTGCTAGGCCCCTTACAGAACTCTACGAGCAGTACTTC. This rearrangement joins TRBV20-1 to TRBJ2-7, with D unresolved. The V gene lost 3 bases and the J gene lost 3 bases, with 15 bases spanning the gap. The length of the CDR3 is 14 residues. Germline CDR1 DFQATT, CDR2 SNEGSKA (reference sequence).

This clonotype was seen a single time. This rearrangement joins TRBV5-5 to TRBJ2-5; 9 positions agree with TRBD1. V lost 4 bases to trimming and J lost 5 bases; unmatched junction nucleotides: 6. The CDR3 extends over 14 amino acids. The germline V gene has CDR1 SGHKS and CDR2 YYEKEE (reference sequence). CDR3 coding DNA: TGTGCCAGCAGCCTGGGGACAGGGTCGGAGACCCAGTACTTC. The encoded protein is CASSLGTGSETQYF.

There are many counts of this clonotype. This sequence joins TRBV4-3 and TRBJ1-4, with 9 bases aligning to TRBD1. The V segment lost 1 base and the J segment 8 bases; nucleotides outside the gene matches: 8. The CDR3 totals 16 residues. Germline-derived CDR1 and CDR2 are LGHNA and YSLEER. CDR3 coding DNA: TGCGCCAGCAGCCAAGGTGTGGGACAGGGAAGCGAAAAACTGTTTTTT. Its translation is CASSQGVGQGSEKLFF.

This clonotype was detected many times. This chain uses TRBV7-7 with TRBJ2-7, with TRBD1 matching over 10 bases. Germline CDR1 and CDR2: SSHAT and FNYEAQ (reference sequence). After removal of 3 bases from V and 4 bases from J, the junction contained 3 bases not matched to a gene. The CDR3 consists of 14 residues. CDR3 DNA: TGTGCCAGCAGCTTCGGACAGGGGGGATACGAGCAGTACTTC. This encodes CASSFGQGGYEQYF.

The chain couples TRBV29-1 to TRBJ2-7, with TRBD1 identical over 12 bases. Germline V CDR1 and CDR2: SQVTM, ANQGSEA. V lost 6 bases, J lost 4 bases, and 10 bases stayed unmatched. The length of the CDR3 is 15 residues. CDR3 nucleotide sequence: TGCAGCGTGACCACCCGGGACAGGGGGCTTTACGAGCAGTACTTC. It codes for CSVTTRDRGLYEQYF.

Ten or more counts support this clonotype. The J gene is TRBJ2-7, the V gene TRBV4-3, with D maybe TRBD2 (7 bases). CDR1 and CDR2 from the germline V gene are LGHNA and YSLEER. CDR3 size: 15 residues. The V and J ends lost 1 base and 4 bases respectively, with 14 bases between them. CDR3 nucleotides: TGCGCCAGCAGCCAAGGGGAGGGGGGGTCTTACGAGCAGTACTTC. It specifies CASSQGEGGSYEQYF.

The V and J genes are TRBV20-1 and TRBJ2-7; TRBD1 or TRBD2 may be the D gene (5 bases each). The germline CDR1 and CDR2 sequences are DFQATT and SNEGSKA (reference sequence). The CDR3 is 13 amino acids. V was trimmed by 0 bases and J by 3 bases, leaving 9 bases between them. DNA for the CDR3: TGCAGTGCTAGAGAGGGACGGAGCTACGAGCAGTACTTC. Translation: CSAREGRSYEQYF.

Only a few counts were recorded for this clonotype. The rearrangement links TRBV4-1 to TRBJ2-4, with D maybe TRBD2 (6 bases). CDR3 length equals 14 residues. Germline lookup yields CDR1 MGHRA and CDR2 YSYEKL. V gave up 3 bases and J gave up 8 bases, with 14 bases separating them. The CDR3, as DNA: TGCGCCAGCAGCCAGGGCTTCTCGGGGGACATTCAGTACTTC. It yields the protein CASSQGFSGDIQYF.

In its sample, this clonotype was seen many times. The chain recombines TRBV19 with TRBJ2-3; D is possibly TRBD1 (6 bases). Trimming stripped 5 bases from V and 6 bases from J, with 15 bases between. This CDR3 spans 14 amino acids. Germline V CDR1 and CDR2: LNHDA, SQIVND (reference sequence). DNA of the CDR3: TGTGCCAGTAGTGCCGGGACAACCAGGGATACGCAGTATTTT. Translation gives CASSAGTTRDTQYF.

This clonotype has only a few counts. The chain is built from TRBV7-9 and TRBJ1-3; TRBD1 is a possible D gene (5 bases). Germline V lookup: CDR1 SEHNR, CDR2 FQNEAQ (reference sequence). Trimming removed 7 bases from V and 0 bases from J, with 7 bases in between. The CDR3 is made up of 13 amino acids. CDR3 coding DNA: TGTGCCAGCAAGGGGTTCTCTGGAAACACCATATATTTT. Its translation: CASKGFSGNTIYF.

This rearrangement joins TRBV7-8 to TRBJ2-5, with D perhaps TRBD1 or TRBD2 (6 bases each). Germline V gives CDR1 SGHVS, CDR2 FQNEAQ. CDR3 length equals 16 residues. The V end was cut by 1 base, the J end by 3 bases, with 15 bases between. The CDR3 DNA sequence: TGTGCCAGCAGCTTAGTCCCGACGGGGGCTAAAGAGACCCAGTACTTC. Translating gives CASSLVPTGAKETQYF.

This rearrangement joins TRBV7-6 to TRBJ2-2; weak D call: TRBD2 (6 bases). The CDR3 has 19 residues. V dropped 0 bases and J dropped 1 base, with 18 bases sitting between them. Germline CDR1 SGHVS, CDR2 FNYEAQ. In nucleotides, the CDR3 is TGTGCCAGCAGCTTAGCTTGGACCGGGAGCCTCCGGAACACCGGGGAGCTGTTTTTT. This gives the protein CASSLAWTGSLRNTGELFF.

This clonotype was recorded a few times. The chain links TRBV29-1 to TRBJ1-1; TRBD1 matches 8 bases. Germline-derived CDR1 and CDR2 are SQVTM and ANQGSEA. With 7 bases clipped from V and 6 bases from J, the junction kept 10 bases outside the gene matches. The CDR3 is made up of 13 amino acids. CDR3 sequence reads: CSEQGGVGAEAFF. The CDR3 DNA follows: TGCAGCGAACAGGGGGGGGTTGGCGCTGAAGCTTTCTTT. Full variable domain (rest looked up from reference TRBV29-1 and TRBJ1-1): SAVISQKPSRDICQRGTSLTIQCQVDSQVTMMFWYRQQPGQSLTLIATANQGSEATYESGFVIDKFPISRPNLTFSTLTVSNMSPEDSSIYLCSEQGGVGAEAFFGQGTRLTVV.